Listed below are T cell receptor beta chains from one sample, sequenced in a study of shared T cell receptors in the human thymus. Assay: immunoSEQ multiplex PCR; the TCRdb copy retains only in-frame clones and omits some. The table records approximately 660,000 clones, roughly 88% of them present only once. The sample was also linked to a second study, of human thymus T cells.

The sequencing input was thymocytes. The receptors come from a boy in the first two years of life with a congenital heart defect. Each CDR3 is given with its conserved first and last residue. The D gene is left open where the match is weak. Some rows mark clone size as missing; the rest say once, few, many or name a class of expanded clone.

NA	TRBV9	TRBD2	TRBJ2-3	TGTGCCAGCAGCGAGCTGCCCTGGACTAGTCGTGGCACAGATACGCAGTATTTT	CASSELPWTSRGTDTQYF
few	TRBV5-8	TRBD2	TRBJ2-5	TGTGCCAGCAGCTCCCCGTCCAGCGGGAGAGGGGAGACCCAGTACTTC	CASSSPSSGRGETQYF
NA	TRBV15	TRBD1	TRBJ2-7	TGTGCCACCAGCAGAGGGACCGGGACAGACTACGAGCAGTACTTC	CATSRGTGTDYEQYF
NA	TRBV28	TRBD1	TRBJ1-5	TGTGCCAGCAGTTTAGAGACAGGGGGCCTAGGGAGCAATCAGCCCCAGCATTTT	CASSLETGGLGSNQPQHF
NA	TRBV5-4	NA	TRBJ2-2	TGTGCCAGCAGCCTGGGGCAGGAGGCGGAGGGCACCGGGGAGCTGTTTTTT	CASSLGQEAEGTGELFF
once	TRBV6-1	NA	TRBJ1-2	TGTGCCAGCAGTGAACGCGAGACAAGTTGGCCTAACTATGGCTACACCTTC	CASSERETSWPNYGYTF
NA	TRBV5-8	NA	TRBJ2-6	TGTGCCAGCAGCTTGGGGCCCAGGGGCTCTGGGGCCAACGTCCTGACTTTC	CASSLGPRGSGANVLTF
NA	TRBV2	TRBD1	TRBJ1-2	TGTGCCAGCAGTGGGGGACAGAACCGCTACACCTTC	CASSGGQNRYTF
NA	TRBV25-1	TRBD2	TRBJ2-7	TGTGCCAGCACCGGGACTAGCGGGAGTGCGGGCCCCTACGAGCAGTACTTC	CASTGTSGSAGPYEQYF
NA	TRBV19	NA	TRBJ2-7	TGTGCCCCCTCTCCGGGACTCCCCTACGAGCAGTACTTC	CAPSPGLPYEQYF
NA	TRBV14	TRBD1	TRBJ2-7	TGTGCCAGCAGCCAAGAGAGCGGGACAGGGGGTGGAAGCTACGAGCAGTACTTC	CASSQESGTGGGSYEQYF
NA	TRBV21-1	NA	TRBJ2-7	TGTGCCAGCAGCTATGAGGGCGGGACGAGGGCCTACGAGCAGTACTTC	CASSYEGGTRAYEQYF
NA	TRBV2	TRBD1	TRBJ1-1	TGTGCCAGCAGTCCACCGTACCGGGACAGGGGACCGAACACTGAAGCTTTCTTT	CASSPPYRDRGPNTEAFF
once	TRBV25-1	NA	TRBJ2-5	TGTGCCAGCAGTGAACTAGGCAAACCTCAAGAGACCCAGTACTTC	CASSELGKPQETQYF
NA	TRBV4-1	TRBD2	TRBJ2-1	TGCGCCAGCAGCCAAGCCTCCGGGACTAGGGGGTACAATGAGCAGTTCTTC	CASSQASGTRGYNEQFF
once	TRBV15	NA	TRBJ2-1	TGTGCCACCAGCAAAACGACATACAATGAGCAGTTCTTC	CATSKTTYNEQFF
NA	TRBV29-1	TRBD2	TRBJ2-1	TGCAGCGTGTCAGGGCTAGCGGGTTACCAGTCCTACAATGAGCAGTTCTTC	CSVSGLAGYQSYNEQFF
once	TRBV14	NA	TRBJ2-2	TGTGCCAGCAGCCGACCCGGGACTCCCCATAACACCGGGGAGCTGTTTTTT	CASSRPGTPHNTGELFF
NA	TRBV28	TRBD2	TRBJ2-1	TGTGCCAGCAGTTTAGGCGGGACTAGCCCCGACAATGAGCAGTTCTTC	CASSLGGTSPDNEQFF
NA	TRBV7-2	TRBD2	TRBJ2-7	TGTGCCAGCAGCTTAGTGGAGCGGCCTAGCGGATCCTACGAGCAGTACTTC	CASSLVERPSGSYEQYF
NA	TRBV30	TRBD2	TRBJ2-1	TGTGCCTGGAGTCCCAAAGCGGGAACCTACAATGAGCAGTTCTTC	CAWSPKAGTYNEQFF
few	TRBV6-1	TRBD1	TRBJ2-7	TGTGCCAGCAGTGTACCGGGACAGCCCTACGAGCAGTACTTC	CASSVPGQPYEQYF
NA	TRBV11-3	TRBD2	TRBJ2-5	TGTGCCAGCAGCCCCCCGGGGTTTAGCGGGAGGCGCCTGGAGACCCAGTACTTC	CASSPPGFSGRRLETQYF
NA	TRBV27	NA	TRBJ1-5	TGTGCCAGCAGTTTGCTCGGACAGTATAGCAATCAGCCCCAGCATTTT	CASSLLGQYSNQPQHF
NA	TRBV29-1	NA	TRBJ2-1	TGCAGCGGTCGTCCAGTGGGGCTGGATGAGCAGTTCTTC	CSGRPVGLDEQFF
few	TRBV5-4	TRBD1	TRBJ2-7	TGTGCCAGCAGCTTGGCCAGACAGGGGGCGAACGAGCAGTACTTC	CASSLARQGANEQYF
NA	TRBV2	NA	TRBJ2-5	TGTGCCAGCATGGGGGGTGGGGAGACCCAGTACTTC	CASMGGGETQYF
NA	TRBV4-3	TRBD2	TRBJ2-3	TGCGCCAGCAGCCAAGATGCGCTAGCGGGAGGGCCCTGGGCAGATACGCAGTATTTT	CASSQDALAGGPWADTQYF
NA	TRBV15	TRBD1	TRBJ2-5	TGTGCCACCAGCAGCCCCCGCTACAGGGGGTGGGAGACCCAGTACTTC	CATSSPRYRGWETQYF
NA	TRBV5-6	TRBD1	TRBJ1-4	TGTGCCAGCAGCTGGACAGGGGGGAATGAAAAACTGTTTTTT	CASSWTGGNEKLFF
once	TRBV4-1	NA	TRBJ2-3	TGCGCCAGCAGCCAGAGGGGGGGACTTCTTACAGATACGCAGTATTTT	CASSQRGGLLTDTQYF
NA	TRBV27	NA	TRBJ2-7	TGTGCCAGCAGTTGGCGAGGTTCCTACGAGCAGTACTTC	CASSWRGSYEQYF
NA	TRBV10-1	TRBD1	TRBJ1-4	TGCGCCAGCAGCGCCGGGACAGATAATGAAAAACTGTTTTTT	CASSAGTDNEKLFF
NA	TRBV6-6	NA	TRBJ2-5	TGTGCCAGCAGTTCGGCTCCTCCGGACTCCCAAGAGACCCAGTACTTC	CASSSAPPDSQETQYF
once	TRBV29-1	NA	TRBJ2-7	TGCAGCGTTGGAGTTTGTCCAGCGGACGGCTCCTACGAGCAGTACTTC	CSVGVCPADGSYEQYF
NA	TRBV5-6	TRBD2	TRBJ2-1	TGTGCCAGCAGCTTGGGTCGGGCTAGCGGGAGGGTCACCTACAATGAGCAGTTCTTC	CASSLGRASGRVTYNEQFF
NA	TRBV5-1	NA	TRBJ1-3	TGCGCCAGCAGGCAGGCAGCTGGAAACACCATATATTTT	CASRQAAGNTIYF
NA	TRBV5-6	TRBD1	TRBJ2-7	TGTGCCAGCAGGACCGACAGGGCCTACTCCTACGAGCAGTACTTC	CASRTDRAYSYEQYF
NA	TRBV7-8	TRBD2	TRBJ2-3	TGTGCCAGCAGCCTCACCTCGACTAGCGGAGGGGATACGCAGTATTTT	CASSLTSTSGGDTQYF
once	TRBV9	TRBD2	TRBJ2-2	TGTGCCAGCAGCGTATCGGGGGAGGGCACCGGGGAGCTGTTTTTT	CASSVSGEGTGELFF
NA	TRBV5-1	TRBD2	TRBJ2-1	TGCGCCAGCAGGGAGGCGGGGGACAATGAGCAGTTCTTC	CASREAGDNEQFF
few	TRBV6-4	NA	TRBJ2-3	TGTGCCAGCAGTAAAGGGGAGGCAGATACGCAGTATTTT	CASSKGEADTQYF
few	TRBV27	TRBD1	TRBJ2-1	TGTGCCAGCAGTACTCCCATCGACAGGGGCCACTACAATGAGCAGTTCTTC	CASSTPIDRGHYNEQFF
NA	TRBV7-8	NA	TRBJ2-1	TGTGCCAGCAGCTCCAGGGACTTGTACAATGAGCAGTTCTTC	CASSSRDLYNEQFF
NA	TRBV11-3	TRBD2	TRBJ2-1	TGTGCCAGCAGCTTAGTGACTAGCGGGAGAAATGAGCAGTTCTTC	CASSLVTSGRNEQFF
NA	TRBV10-3	TRBD1	TRBJ2-4	TGTGCCATCAGTCTAACCCATGAAAGGGACAGTTTAAACATTCAGTACTTC	CAISLTHERDSLNIQYF
once	TRBV28	TRBD2	TRBJ2-1	TGTGCCAGCAGTTCCGGGGGGTCCTTTGGGGATGAGCAGTTCTTC	CASSSGGSFGDEQFF
NA	TRBV2	NA	TRBJ2-3	TGTGCCAGCAGGGGCCCCCCCACAGATACGCAGTATTTT	CASRGPPTDTQYF
NA	TRBV9	NA	TRBJ1-1	TGTGCCAGCAGCGTAGGGGCCGCAAAAGAGGCTTTCTTT	CASSVGAAKEAFF
NA	TRBV7-9	NA	TRBJ2-7	TGTGCCAGCAGCTTAGGAGAGGCCACCCACGAGCAGTACTTC	CASSLGEATHEQYF
NA	TRBV14	TRBD2	TRBJ2-3	TGTGCCAGCAGCCAAGCAGAGCGACTAGCGGGATCCACAGATACGCAGTATTTT	CASSQAERLAGSTDTQYF
NA	TRBV11-2	NA	TRBJ2-7	TGTGCCAGCAGCTTAGTCGACGTCAGACTATCCTACGAGCAGTACTTC	CASSLVDVRLSYEQYF
once	TRBV6-5	TRBD1	TRBJ2-2	TGTGCCAGCAGTTACAGGGGACAGGGAGAAACCGGGGAGCTGTTTTTT	CASSYRGQGETGELFF
NA	TRBV18	TRBD2	TRBJ2-7	TGTGCCAGCTCACCGGAATCGACTAGCGGGGGACAGGAGCAGTACTTC	CASSPESTSGGQEQYF
NA	TRBV10-1	TRBD2	TRBJ2-1	TGCGCCAGCAGTTCCCGGGAGGGCGGGCACAATGAGCAGTTCTTC	CASSSREGGHNEQFF
NA	TRBV5-1	NA	TRBJ2-7	TGCGCCAGCAGCTTGGGGTCGGTTCAAGCCTACGAGCAGTACTTC	CASSLGSVQAYEQYF
NA	TRBV28	TRBD1	TRBJ2-7	TGTGCCAGCAGTCCCCCTCGACAGGGCTACGAGCAGTACTTC	CASSPPRQGYEQYF
NA	TRBV10-1	TRBD1	TRBJ2-7	TGCGCCAGCAGTGATCAACAGGGGGCCCGTGAAGAGCAGTACTTC	CASSDQQGAREEQYF
once	TRBV4-3	TRBD2	TRBJ2-3	TGCGCCAGCAGCCCGAGGGTGAGGCGGGAGTATCGCACAGATACGCAGTATTTT	CASSPRVRREYRTDTQYF